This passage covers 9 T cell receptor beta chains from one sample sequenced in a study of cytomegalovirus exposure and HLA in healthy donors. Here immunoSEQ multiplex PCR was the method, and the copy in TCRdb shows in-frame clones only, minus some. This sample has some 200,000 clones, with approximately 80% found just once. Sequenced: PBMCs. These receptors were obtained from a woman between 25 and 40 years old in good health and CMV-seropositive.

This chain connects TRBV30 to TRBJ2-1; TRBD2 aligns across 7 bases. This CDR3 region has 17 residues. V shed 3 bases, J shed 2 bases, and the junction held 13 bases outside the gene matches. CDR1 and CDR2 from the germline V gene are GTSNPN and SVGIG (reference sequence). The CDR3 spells CAWRKRDRARPYNEQFF. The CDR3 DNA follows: TGTGCCTGGAGGAAGCGGGACCGGGCCCGGCCCTACAATGAGCAGTTCTTC.

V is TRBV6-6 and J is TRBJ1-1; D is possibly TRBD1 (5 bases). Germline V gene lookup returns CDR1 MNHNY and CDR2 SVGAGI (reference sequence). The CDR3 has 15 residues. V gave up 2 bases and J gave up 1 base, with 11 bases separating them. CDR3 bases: TGTGCCAGCAGTTACCGCTTAGACAGGAACACTGAAGCTTTCTTT. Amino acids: CASSYRLDRNTEAFF.

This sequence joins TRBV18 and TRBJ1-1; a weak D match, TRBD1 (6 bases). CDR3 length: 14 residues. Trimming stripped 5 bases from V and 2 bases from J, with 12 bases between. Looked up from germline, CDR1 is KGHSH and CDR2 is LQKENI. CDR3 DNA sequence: TGTGCCAGCTCATCCGGACAGTCTAACACTGAAGCTTTCTTT. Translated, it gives CASSSGQSNTEAFF.

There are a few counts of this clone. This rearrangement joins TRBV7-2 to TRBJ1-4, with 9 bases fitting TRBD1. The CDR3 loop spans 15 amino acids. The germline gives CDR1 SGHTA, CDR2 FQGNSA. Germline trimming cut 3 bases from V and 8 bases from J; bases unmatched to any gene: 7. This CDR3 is CASSFGTGTLEKLFF. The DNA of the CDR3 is TGTGCCAGCAGCTTCGGGACAGGGACACTGGAAAAACTGTTTTTT.

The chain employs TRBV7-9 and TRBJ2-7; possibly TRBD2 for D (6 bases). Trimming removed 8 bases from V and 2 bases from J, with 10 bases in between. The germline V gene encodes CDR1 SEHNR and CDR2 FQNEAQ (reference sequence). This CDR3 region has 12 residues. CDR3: CASGRLTYEQYF. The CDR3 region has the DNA TGTGCCAGCGGGAGGTTAACCTACGAGCAGTACTTC.

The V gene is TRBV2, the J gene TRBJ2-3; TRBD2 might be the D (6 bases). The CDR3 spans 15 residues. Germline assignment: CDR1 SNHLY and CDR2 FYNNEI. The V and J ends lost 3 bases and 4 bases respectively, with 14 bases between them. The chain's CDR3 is CASSEGGRVPDTQYF. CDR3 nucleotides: TGTGCCAGCAGTGAGGGGGGAAGGGTCCCAGATACGCAGTATTTT.

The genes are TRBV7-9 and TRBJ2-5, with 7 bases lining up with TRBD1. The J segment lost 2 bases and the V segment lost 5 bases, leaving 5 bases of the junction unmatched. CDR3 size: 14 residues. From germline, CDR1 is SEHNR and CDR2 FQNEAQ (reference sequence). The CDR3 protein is CASSHRDRQETQYF. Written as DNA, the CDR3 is TGTGCCAGCAGCCACCGGGACAGACAAGAGACCCAGTACTTC.

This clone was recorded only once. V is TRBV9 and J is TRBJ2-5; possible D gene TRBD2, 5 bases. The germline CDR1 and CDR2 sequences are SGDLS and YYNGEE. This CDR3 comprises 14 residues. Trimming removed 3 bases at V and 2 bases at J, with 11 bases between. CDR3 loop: CASSEGPGQETQYF. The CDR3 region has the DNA TGTGCCAGCAGCGAAGGACCGGGACAAGAGACCCAGTACTTC.

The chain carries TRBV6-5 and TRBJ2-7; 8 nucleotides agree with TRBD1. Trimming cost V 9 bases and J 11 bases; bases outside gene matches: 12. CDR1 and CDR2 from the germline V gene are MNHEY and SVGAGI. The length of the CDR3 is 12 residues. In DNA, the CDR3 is TGTGCCAGTGGCGGGACAGGTTTACAGAAGTACTTC. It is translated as CASGGTGLQKYF.